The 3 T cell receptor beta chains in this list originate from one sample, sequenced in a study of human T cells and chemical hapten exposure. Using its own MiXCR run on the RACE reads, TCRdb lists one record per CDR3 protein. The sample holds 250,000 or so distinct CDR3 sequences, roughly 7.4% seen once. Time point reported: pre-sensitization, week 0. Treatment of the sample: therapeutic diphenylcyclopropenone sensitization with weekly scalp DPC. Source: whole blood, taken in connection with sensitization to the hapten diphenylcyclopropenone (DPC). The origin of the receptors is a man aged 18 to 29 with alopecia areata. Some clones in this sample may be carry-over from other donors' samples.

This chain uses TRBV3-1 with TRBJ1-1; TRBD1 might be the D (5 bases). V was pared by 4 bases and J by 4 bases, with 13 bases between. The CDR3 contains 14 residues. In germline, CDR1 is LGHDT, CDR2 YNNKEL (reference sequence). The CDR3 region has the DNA TGTGCCAGCAGCCCGTCTGCAGGGTTCACTGAAGCTTTCTTT. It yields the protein CASSPSAGFTEAFF.

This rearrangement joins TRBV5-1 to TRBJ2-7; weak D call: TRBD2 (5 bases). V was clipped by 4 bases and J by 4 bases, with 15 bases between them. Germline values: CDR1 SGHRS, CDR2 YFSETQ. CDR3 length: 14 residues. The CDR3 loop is CASSQRGSWYEQYF. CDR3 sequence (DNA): TGCGCCAGCAGCCAGCGAGGGTCGTGGTACGAGCAGTACTTC.

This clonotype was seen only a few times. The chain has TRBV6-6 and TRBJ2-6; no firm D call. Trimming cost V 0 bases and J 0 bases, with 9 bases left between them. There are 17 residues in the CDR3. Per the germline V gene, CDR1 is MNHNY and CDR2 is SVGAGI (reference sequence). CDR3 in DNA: TGTGCCAGCAGTTACTCGCGCGCTGACTCTGGGGCCAACGTCCTGACTTTC. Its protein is CASSYSRADSGANVLTF.